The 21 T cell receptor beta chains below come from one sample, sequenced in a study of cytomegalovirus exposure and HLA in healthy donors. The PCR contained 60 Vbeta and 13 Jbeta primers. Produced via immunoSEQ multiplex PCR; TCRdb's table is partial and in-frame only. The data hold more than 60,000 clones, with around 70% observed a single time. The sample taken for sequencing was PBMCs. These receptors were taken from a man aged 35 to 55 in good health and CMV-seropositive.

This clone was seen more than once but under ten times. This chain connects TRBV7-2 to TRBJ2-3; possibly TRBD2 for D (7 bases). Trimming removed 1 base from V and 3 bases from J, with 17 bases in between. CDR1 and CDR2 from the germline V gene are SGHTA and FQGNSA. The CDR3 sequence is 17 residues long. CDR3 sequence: CASSLGAGASGTDTQYF. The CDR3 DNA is TGTGCCAGCAGCTTAGGGGCGGGGGCGTCAGGAACAGATACGCAGTATTTT.

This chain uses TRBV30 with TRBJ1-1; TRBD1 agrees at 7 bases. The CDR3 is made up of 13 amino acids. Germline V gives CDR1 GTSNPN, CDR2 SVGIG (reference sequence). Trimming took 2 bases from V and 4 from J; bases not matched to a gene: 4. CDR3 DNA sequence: TGTGCCTGGAGTAAGCAGGGGGGCACTGAAGCTTTCTTT. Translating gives CAWSKQGGTEAFF.

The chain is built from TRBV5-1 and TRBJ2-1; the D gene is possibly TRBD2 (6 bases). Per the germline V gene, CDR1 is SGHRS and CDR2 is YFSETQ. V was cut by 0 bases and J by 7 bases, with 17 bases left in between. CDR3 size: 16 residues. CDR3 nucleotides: TGCGCCAGCAGCTTGGCCGTCACCCAGGGACTGAATGAGCAGTTCTTC. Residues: CASSLAVTQGLNEQFF.

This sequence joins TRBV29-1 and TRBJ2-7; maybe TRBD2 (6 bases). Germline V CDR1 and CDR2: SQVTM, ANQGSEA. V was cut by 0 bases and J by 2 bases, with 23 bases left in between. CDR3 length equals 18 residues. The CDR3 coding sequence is TGCAGCGTTGAAGATCCGGTAGGAGGAAGGGACTTTACCTACGAGCAGTACTTC. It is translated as CSVEDPVGGRDFTYEQYF.

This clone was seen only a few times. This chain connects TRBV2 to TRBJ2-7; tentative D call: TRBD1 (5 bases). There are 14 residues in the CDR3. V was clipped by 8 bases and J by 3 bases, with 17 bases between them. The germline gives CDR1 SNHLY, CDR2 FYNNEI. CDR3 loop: CASQIGVMGYEQYF. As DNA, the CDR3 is TGTGCCAGCCAGATAGGGGTTATGGGCTACGAGCAGTACTTC.

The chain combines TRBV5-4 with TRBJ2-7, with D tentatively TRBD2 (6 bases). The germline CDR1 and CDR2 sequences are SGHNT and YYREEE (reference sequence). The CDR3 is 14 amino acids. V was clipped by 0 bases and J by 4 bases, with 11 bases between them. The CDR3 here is CASSLAGDSYEQYF. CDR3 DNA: TGTGCCAGCAGCTTGGCGGGGGACTCGTACGAGCAGTACTTC.

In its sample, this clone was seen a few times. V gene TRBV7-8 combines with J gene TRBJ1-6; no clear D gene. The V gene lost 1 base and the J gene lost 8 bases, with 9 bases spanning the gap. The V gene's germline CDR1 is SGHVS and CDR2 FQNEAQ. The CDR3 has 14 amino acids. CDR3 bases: TGTGCCAGCAGCTTAGTAGGAGGTTATTCACCCCTCCACTTT. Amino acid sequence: CASSLVGGYSPLHF.

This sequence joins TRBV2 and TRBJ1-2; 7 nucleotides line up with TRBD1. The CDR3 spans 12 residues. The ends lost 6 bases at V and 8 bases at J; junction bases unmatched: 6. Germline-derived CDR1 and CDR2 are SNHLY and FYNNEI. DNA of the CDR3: TGTGCCAGCAGAGGGGGCCCGAGCGGCTACACCTTC. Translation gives CASRGGPSGYTF.

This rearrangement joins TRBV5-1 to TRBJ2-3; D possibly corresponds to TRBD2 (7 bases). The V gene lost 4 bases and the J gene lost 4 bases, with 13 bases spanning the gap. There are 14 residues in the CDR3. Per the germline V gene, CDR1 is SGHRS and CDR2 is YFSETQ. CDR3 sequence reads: CASSPSGGSDTQYF. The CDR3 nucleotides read TGCGCCAGCAGCCCCTCGGGGGGCTCAGATACGCAGTATTTT.

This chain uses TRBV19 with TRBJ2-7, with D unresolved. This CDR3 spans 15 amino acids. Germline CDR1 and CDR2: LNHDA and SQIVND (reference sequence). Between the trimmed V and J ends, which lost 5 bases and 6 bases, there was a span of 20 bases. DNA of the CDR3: TGTGCCAGTAGTCCGAAAGGCGGCTCAATAAGCGAGCAGTACTTC. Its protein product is CASSPKGGSISEQYF. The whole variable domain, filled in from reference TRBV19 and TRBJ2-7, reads DGGITQSPKYLFRKEGQNVTLSCEQNLNHDAMYWYRQDPGQGLRLIYYSQIVNDFQKGDIAEGYSVSREKKESFPLTVTSAQKNPTAFYLCASSPKGGSISEQYFGPGTRLTVT.

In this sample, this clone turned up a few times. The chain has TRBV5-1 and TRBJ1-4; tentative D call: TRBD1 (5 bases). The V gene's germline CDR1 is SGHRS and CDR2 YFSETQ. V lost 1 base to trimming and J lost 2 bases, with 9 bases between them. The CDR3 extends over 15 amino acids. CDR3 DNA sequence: TGCGCCAGCAGCTTGTCGGCAGGGACTAATGAAAAACTGTTTTTT. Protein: CASSLSAGTNEKLFF.

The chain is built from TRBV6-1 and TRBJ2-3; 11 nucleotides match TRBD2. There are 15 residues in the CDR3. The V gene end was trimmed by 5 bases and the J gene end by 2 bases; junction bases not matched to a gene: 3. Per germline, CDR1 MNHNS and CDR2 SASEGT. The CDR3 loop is CASSFSGRATDTQYF. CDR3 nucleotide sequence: TGTGCCAGCAGTTTTAGCGGGAGGGCCACAGATACGCAGTATTTT.

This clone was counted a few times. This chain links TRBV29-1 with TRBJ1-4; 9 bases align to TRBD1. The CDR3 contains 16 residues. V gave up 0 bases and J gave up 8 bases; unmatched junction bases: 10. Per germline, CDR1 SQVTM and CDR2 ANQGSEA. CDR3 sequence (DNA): TGCAGCGTTGAAGACCCGACAGGGGGAGTGAACGAAAAACTGTTTTTT. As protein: CSVEDPTGGVNEKLFF.

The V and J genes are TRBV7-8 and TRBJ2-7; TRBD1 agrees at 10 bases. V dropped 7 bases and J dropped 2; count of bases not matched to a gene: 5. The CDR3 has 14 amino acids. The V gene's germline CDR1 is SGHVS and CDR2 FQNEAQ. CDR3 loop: CASKWDRGPYEQYF. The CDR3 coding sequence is TGTGCCAGCAAGTGGGACAGGGGACCCTACGAGCAGTACTTC.

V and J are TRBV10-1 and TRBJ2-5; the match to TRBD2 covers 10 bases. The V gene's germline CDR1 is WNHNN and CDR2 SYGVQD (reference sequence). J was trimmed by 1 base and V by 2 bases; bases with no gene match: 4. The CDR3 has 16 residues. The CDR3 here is CASSEGTSGVQETQYF. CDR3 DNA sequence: TGCGCCAGCAGTGAGGGAACTAGCGGGGTCCAAGAGACCCAGTACTTC.

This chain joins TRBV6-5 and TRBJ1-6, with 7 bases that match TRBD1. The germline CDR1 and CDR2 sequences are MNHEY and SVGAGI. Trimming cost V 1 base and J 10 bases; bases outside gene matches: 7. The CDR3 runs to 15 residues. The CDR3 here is CASSYLAGGRSPLHF. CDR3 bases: TGTGCCAGCAGTTACTTGGCAGGGGGAAGGTCACCCCTCCACTTT.

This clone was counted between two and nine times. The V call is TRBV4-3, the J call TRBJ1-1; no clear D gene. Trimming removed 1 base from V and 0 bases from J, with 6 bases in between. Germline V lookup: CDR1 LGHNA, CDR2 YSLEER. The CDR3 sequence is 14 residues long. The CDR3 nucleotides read TGCGCCAGCAGCCAAGGGCAGATGAACACTGAAGCTTTCTTT. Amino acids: CASSQGQMNTEAFF.

The CDR3 DNA is TGTGCCAGCAGCCACCCGGGCGGGGATCAGGAAGATACGCAGTATTTT. Translated: CASSHPGGDQEDTQYF. V is TRBV28 and J is TRBJ2-3; the D gene is possibly TRBD2 (6 bases). This CDR3 is 16 amino acids long. Between the trimmed V and J ends, which lost 6 bases and 5 bases, there was a span of 21 bases. Germline assignment: CDR1 MDHEN and CDR2 SYDVKM.

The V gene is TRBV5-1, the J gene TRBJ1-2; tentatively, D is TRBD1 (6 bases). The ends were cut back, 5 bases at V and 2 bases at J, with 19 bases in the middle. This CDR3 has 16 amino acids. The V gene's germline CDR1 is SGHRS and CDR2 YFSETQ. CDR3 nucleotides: TGCGCCAGCAGGTCCCTGAGTCCAGGGGCGAACTATGGCTACACCTTC. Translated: CASRSLSPGANYGYTF.

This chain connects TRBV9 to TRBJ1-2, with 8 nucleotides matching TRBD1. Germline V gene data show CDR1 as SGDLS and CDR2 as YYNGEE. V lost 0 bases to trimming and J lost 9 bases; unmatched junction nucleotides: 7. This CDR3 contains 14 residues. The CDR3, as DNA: TGTGCCAGCAGCGTAGGGGGGACAGGTGGCAGCTACACCTTC. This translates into CASSVGGTGGSYTF.

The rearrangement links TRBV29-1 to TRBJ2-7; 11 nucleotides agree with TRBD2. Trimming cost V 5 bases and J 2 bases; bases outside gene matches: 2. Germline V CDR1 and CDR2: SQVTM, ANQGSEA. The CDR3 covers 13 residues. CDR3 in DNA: TGCAGCGTTAGACTAGCGGGGACCTACGAGCAGTACTTC. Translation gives CSVRLAGTYEQYF.